These 7 T cell receptor beta chains were all obtained from the same sample, sequenced in a study of molecular identifiers for immune sequencing clone quantification. MiXCR was run by TCRdb on the PCR reads, yielding one entry per CDR3 protein. This sample has over 85,000 distinct CDR3 sequences, with approximately 22% found just once. The specimen sequenced was naive CD8+ T cells from blood, with Jurkat cell RNA spiked in. Subset reported: FACS-sorted CD8+CD4-CCR7+CD45RA+ naive T cells. The receptors shown here come from a human donor in good health. Some libraries in this study had Jurkat cell RNA spiked in.

The chain uses TRBV4-3 and TRBJ2-7; TRBD2 matches 8 bases. V shed 4 bases and J 8 bases; nucleotides not matched to a gene: 13. The CDR3 loop spans 15 amino acids. In germline, CDR1 is LGHNA, CDR2 YSLEER. The CDR3 DNA reads as TGCGCCAGCAGCCGAGATCGAGCGGGGGTCTATCAGCAGTACTTC. Protein: CASSRDRAGVYQQYF.

Details on this clonotype: Because the CDR3 is missing its conserved closing phenylalanine or tryptophan, this is likely a read error. The V and J genes are TRBV20-1 and TRBJ2-3; D gene unclear. The CDR3 spans 15 residues. Germline CDR1 DFQATT, CDR2 SNEGSKA (reference sequence). The germline V and J ends were trimmed by 0 bases and 2 bases, with 12 bases remaining between them. The CDR3 DNA follows: TGCAGTGCTAGAGACCAAGGGCTAGTCACAGATACGCAGTATTCT. It translates to CSARDQGLVTDTQYS.

In this sample, this clonotype turned up many times. The rearrangement joins TRBV6-1 to TRBJ1-5, with unresolved D. The CDR3 runs 15 residues. The V gene's germline CDR1 is MNHNS and CDR2 SASEGT. Trimming removed 7 bases from V and 0 bases from J, with 13 bases in between. CDR3 residues: CASMLSRNSNQPQHF. The CDR3, as DNA: TGTGCCAGCATGTTGTCAAGGAATAGCAATCAGCCCCAGCATTTT.

As to this clonotype: With a much larger clone just one base away, this may be a read error. CDR3 in DNA: TGCGCCAGCAGCCAAGTTGGGGCAGATAATCAGCCCCAGCATTTT. Translated: CASSQVGADNQPQHF. The V gene is TRBV4-1, the J gene TRBJ1-5; perhaps TRBD1 as D (5 bases). The germline gives CDR1 MGHRA, CDR2 YSYEKL. This CDR3 region has 15 residues. Trimming took 1 base from V and 4 from J, leaving 11 bases between them.

The sample holds many counts of this clonotype. The V gene is TRBV5-1, the J gene TRBJ2-7, with 14 bases fitting TRBD2. CDR3 length: 16 residues. V shed 0 bases and J 3 bases; nucleotides not matched to a gene: 2. Germline values: CDR1 SGHRS, CDR2 YFSETQ. The CDR3 reads CASSLGTSGGLYEQYF. The CDR3 DNA reads as TGCGCCAGCAGCTTGGGGACTAGCGGGGGGCTCTACGAGCAGTACTTC.

This chain links TRBV28 with TRBJ2-1, with 14 bases fitting TRBD2. The CDR3 runs 15 residues. Trimming removed 4 bases from V and 8 bases from J; junction bases left unmatched: 4. In germline, CDR1 is MDHEN, CDR2 SYDVKM. The CDR3 here is CASSWGLAGEDEQFF. Written as DNA, the CDR3 is TGTGCCAGCAGTTGGGGACTAGCGGGAGAGGATGAGCAGTTCTTC.

Ten or more counts support this clonotype. This chain uses TRBV27 with TRBJ2-3, with 10 bases matching TRBD1. V dropped 5 bases and J dropped 7; count of bases not matched to a gene: 12. The length of the CDR3 is 16 residues. Germline V gene lookup returns CDR1 MNHEY and CDR2 SMNVEV (reference sequence). CDR3 protein: CASSPMVGTGEYTQYF. The CDR3 bases are TGTGCCAGCAGTCCCATGGTCGGGACAGGGGAGTATACGCAGTATTTT.